This T cell receptor (beta chain) was recorded in a study of blood T cells in healthy people across ages (dated by TCRdb to about 2015). Regarding the study in general: In model experiments, template switching captured about one uniquely barcoded TCR beta cDNA molecule for every two T cells. The study measured age-related changes in TCR beta repertoire diversity using deep sequencing normalized with unique cDNA molecular identifiers. The donors were divided into four age groups: young (average around 16 years), middle-aged (about 39), aged (roughly 66) and long-lived (about 80). To avoid experimental bias, donors of different ages were spread randomly across the sequencing lanes. The study analyzed two additional independent replicas of 1 million unique cDNA reads from the same blood draw for two donors, one aged 18 to 30 and one aged 80 or older.

Points on this clonotype: Its antigen is unknown. There are no base qualities to consult, and no much larger clone falls within one base.

Library preparation was by 5' RACE. The instrument given in TCRdb is Illumina HiSeq 2500. The second PCR ran for roughly 7 to 11 cycles and used a J-beta primer mix along with a sample-barcoded 5' primer. A unique molecular identifier was introduced onto each TCR beta cDNA molecule by a template-switch 5' adaptor carrying 12 random nucleotides. At least 2.5 million CDR3-containing paired-end reads were obtained from each sample. The Mint cDNA synthesis kit, primed by a TRBC-specific oligonucleotide, was used to synthesize first-strand cDNA from all RNA. All cDNA was treated with uracil-DNA glycosylase and then went through a first 18-cycle PCR with the universal primers M1SS and BC2_uni_R. The authors' pipeline ran thus. For normalization, 1 million high-quality reads were randomly selected from each sample, with every read carrying a distinct molecular identifier. Reads sharing molecular identifiers were discarded rather than binned into consensus sequences. MiTCR, with a Q25 quality threshold and the strictest error-elimination algorithm, was used for CDR3 identification, clonotype clustering and error correction. Lower-bound total TCR beta diversity was estimated with a nonparametric unseen species model using Euler transformation. TCRdb took the public reads, trimmed them with fastp at Q25, ran MiXCR for clone calling and kept in-frame beta chains. A single entry per CDR3 protein holds the most common genes and DNA from its merged rows. The V and J calls here are based on TCRdb, not the publication. Across this sample there are 850,000 or so distinct CDR3 sequences, with about 30% seen only once. The top ten clonotypes cover roughly 17% of the sample.

Donors were under 40 systemically healthy Caucasian individuals from Russia aged roughly 6 to 95 years. Each donor gave about 11 milliliters of peripheral blood, drawn into EDTA-treated Vacutainer tubes. Ficoll-Paque density-gradient centrifugation was used to isolate PBMCs, with at least 7 million per sample. Total RNA, at least 5.5 micrograms per sample, was extracted from PBMCs with Trizol reagent. For every donor, flow cytometry on a PBMC aliquot measured the percentage of naive CD45RAhigh/CD27high T cells. From the germline V gene (reference sequence), CDR1 is DFQATT and CDR2 is SNEGSKA. The CDR3 spans 11 residues, from the cysteine through the phenylalanine. CDR3 DNA only is kept here, 33 bases in frame from base 1. Broad study findings and their caveats: Total diversity estimates from one million sequenced T cells were considered lower bounds and underestimates. Conclusive comparison of naive and antigen-experienced compartments was prevented by the profiling of bulk unsorted PBMCs. Compared with the aged group, the long-lived group had more naive CD4+ T cells, fewer expanded clones and increased TCR diversity, a pattern suggesting age selection. The percentage of naive T cells measured by flow cytometry correlated strongly with observed TCR beta diversity. Observed TCR beta diversity per million T cells fell roughly linearly with age, and a significant reduction was already apparent by age roughly 40. Donor CMV infection status was unknown, potentially confounding age-related changes in expanded clonotypes.

The source is a woman aged 80 or over in good health. This chain is built from TRBV20-1 and TRBJ1-2; TRBD1 aligns with 9 central bases. The material sequenced was blood. This receptor has the CDR3 CRADRGYGYTF. The DNA is as follows: TGCAGGGCGGACAGGGGATACGGCTACACCTTC.